This TCR beta chain was found in a study of cytomegalovirus exposure and HLA in healthy donors. The J segment lost 1 base and the V segment lost 2 bases, leaving 15 bases of the junction unmatched. The CDR3 has 19 residues. Per the germline V gene, CDR1 is GTSNPN and CDR2 is SVGIG (reference sequence). Both 60 Vbeta primers and 13 Jbeta primers went into the PCR. The method was immunoSEQ multiplex PCR; TCRdb's version includes in-frame clones alone and lacks a portion of them. Here the sample spans around 190,000 clones, about 78% being singletons. General study results and limits: Later analysis reportedly placed an Asian-associated ancestry cluster below the roughly 600-donor mean in N-insertions. Certain indistinguishable V segments, among them TRBV6-2 and TRBV6-3, were excluded.

On this clone itself: What it binds is unknown.

Each donor was healthy, and each was a bone marrow donor. The receptor was derived from a young woman in good health and CMV-seronegative. The chain employs TRBV30 and TRBJ2-2; TRBD1 matches 8 bases. The sequencing input was PBMCs. CDR3 amino acids: CAWSPSGQGWSVNTGELFF. CDR3 bases: TGTGCCTGGAGTCCTTCCGGACAGGGTTGGAGCGTGAACACCGGGGAGCTGTTTTTT.